This T cell receptor beta chain was sequenced in a study of T cell responses to AZD1222 COVID-19 vaccine. The CDR3 spans 17 residues. CDR1 and CDR2 (germline): LGHDT, YNNKEL (reference sequence). The V end was cut by 6 bases, the J end by 3 bases, with 21 bases between. On this clone itself: What it recognizes is unknown.

The repertoire was sequenced with immunoSEQ multiplex PCR; TCRdb's copy has only in-frame clones and lacks some. This sample has about 150,000 clones, with roughly 91% found just once. Broader study findings: Distributed over spike, vaccine-associated CD4 TCRs predominated at 160-218 and 743-854.

The receptor comes from an adult who received the AZD1222 COVID-19 vaccine. The material was peripheral blood, obtained 28 days after the second AZD1222 dose. The genes are TRBV3-1 (or the pseudogene TRBV3-2) and TRBJ1-3, with D tentatively TRBD1 (6 bases). The CDR3 protein is CASSRLRGRGGGNTIYF. The CDR3 nucleotides are TGTGCCAGCAGTCGTCTTAGGGGGAGAGGAGGTGGAAACACCATATATTTT.